This passage covers 13 T cell receptor beta chains from one sample sequenced in a study of PD-1 blockade in classical Hodgkin lymphoma. Here immunoSEQ multiplex PCR was the method, and the copy in TCRdb shows in-frame clones only, minus some. The data contain about 86,000 clones, approximately 92% of them singletons. Autologous stem cell transplantation was followed by relapse in every patient, and brentuximab vedotin exposure varied. This sample comprised peripheral blood mononuclear cells (PBMCs), obtained before the second cycle of nivolumab. The receptors were gathered from a human donor with classical Hodgkin lymphoma.

CDR3 sequence (DNA): TGTGCCAGCAGCGTAGGGGCAGATTACGAGCAGTACTTC. It yields the protein CASSVGADYEQYF. The chain couples TRBV9 to TRBJ2-7; no firm D call. The V gene lost 0 bases and the J gene lost 4 bases, with 8 bases spanning the gap. This CDR3 has 13 amino acids. The germline gives CDR1 SGDLS, CDR2 YYNGEE. The whole variable domain, filled in from reference TRBV9 and TRBJ2-7, reads DSGVTQTPKHLITATGQRVTLRCSPRSGDLSVYWYQQSLDQGLQFLIQYYNGEERAKGNILERFSAQQFPDLHSELNLSSLELGDSALYFCASSVGADYEQYFGPGTRLTVT.

The chain uses TRBV5-1 and TRBJ1-1; possibly TRBD1 for D (5 bases). V lost 4 bases and J lost 1, with 8 bases in between. This CDR3 has 13 amino acids. Germline CDR1 and CDR2: SGHRS and YFSETQ. The CDR3 DNA follows: TGCGCCAGCAGCATCACAGGGAACACTGAAGCTTTCTTT. This translates into CASSITGNTEAFF.

V usage is TRBV5-1 and J usage is TRBJ2-3, with D unclear. The CDR3 is 13 amino acids. Deletions cut 4 bases from V and 6 bases from J, with 12 bases between. Germline-derived CDR1 and CDR2 are SGHRS and YFSETQ. CDR3 DNA sequence: TGCGCCAGCAGCCGGACGAATCCGGATACGCAGTATTTT. Protein product: CASSRTNPDTQYF.

V gene TRBV2 combines with J gene TRBJ2-7, with a tentative D call TRBD2 (6 bases). V shed 7 bases and J shed 4 bases, with 20 bases lying between them. Germline V lookup: CDR1 SNHLY, CDR2 FYNNEI. This CDR3 comprises 15 residues. The DNA of the CDR3 is TGTGCCAGCATGGGGAAGGGCGGGACTGTGTACGAGCAGTACTTC. This sequence encodes CASMGKGGTVYEQYF. The full variable domain, its missing parts supplied by reference TRBV2 and TRBJ2-7, is EPEVTQTPSHQVTQMGQEVILRCVPISNHLYFYWYRQILGQKVEFLVSFYNNEISEKSEIFDDQFSVERPDGSNFTLKIRSTKLEDSAMYFCASMGKGGTVYEQYFGPGTRLTVT.

The rearrangement links TRBV27 to TRBJ1-5; D not certain. The germline CDR1 and CDR2 sequences are MNHEY and SMNVEV (reference sequence). Trimming took off 5 bases at V and 7 bases at J, with 12 bases between the two ends. The CDR3 runs 13 residues. DNA for the CDR3: TGTGCCAGCAGTCCGAGCTATGGGCAGCCCCAGCATTTT. Its translation: CASSPSYGQPQHF.

The chain recombines TRBV6-5 with TRBJ2-7, with unresolved D. The V gene lost 6 bases and the J gene lost 1 base, with 10 bases spanning the gap. Germline CDR1 reads MNHEY; CDR2 reads SVGAGI. CDR3 length: 13 amino acids. The CDR3 reads CASRRLGSYEQYF. In DNA form, the CDR3 reads TGTGCCAGCAGACGGTTGGGATCCTACGAGCAGTACTTC.

This clone was recorded many times. The chain recombines TRBV10-3 with TRBJ2-3, with 11 nucleotides matching TRBD1. Germline CDR1 and CDR2: ENHRY and SYGVKD. The J segment lost 6 bases and the V segment lost 0 bases, leaving 11 bases of the junction unmatched. The CDR3 consists of 18 residues. CDR3 DNA sequence: TGTGCCATCAGTGAGTCGGTCCCCTGGGACAGGGGGAGGGATACGCAGTATTTT. Residues: CAISESVPWDRGRDTQYF.

The chain has TRBV4-1 and TRBJ2-1; D may correspond to TRBD1 or TRBD2 (6 bases each). Germline V gene sequence: CDR1 MGHRA, CDR2 YSYEKL. V was cut by 4 bases and J by 4 bases, with 20 bases left in between. CDR3 length equals 17 residues. The CDR3 reads CASSPGLQGGGYNEQFF. CDR3 DNA: TGCGCCAGCAGCCCGGGCCTACAGGGAGGCGGGTACAATGAGCAGTTCTTC.

This clone was picked up one time. The sample holds other DNA sequences that translate to the same CDR3. This rearrangement joins TRBV4-1 to TRBJ2-7; 7 positions agree with TRBD2. Germline V gene lookup returns CDR1 MGHRA and CDR2 YSYEKL. There are 14 residues in the CDR3. The ends lost 1 base at V and 0 bases at J; junction bases unmatched: 0. The CDR3 here is CASSQGGGSYEQYF. CDR3 nucleotides: TGCGCCAGCAGCCAAGGGGGGGGCTCCTACGAGCAGTACTTC.

The gene calls are TRBV4-2 and TRBJ2-6; no definite D call. Trimming took 0 bases from V and 0 from J, leaving 9 bases between them. The CDR3 sequence is 17 residues long. Germline V CDR1 and CDR2: LGHNA, YNFKEQ. CDR3 protein: CASSQEGSHSGANVLTF. The CDR3 region has the DNA TGTGCCAGCAGCCAAGAAGGCAGTCACTCTGGGGCCAACGTCCTGACTTTC.

The chain links TRBV20-1 to TRBJ2-5, with D unclear. Germline V CDR1 and CDR2: DFQATT, SNEGSKA (reference sequence). There are 10 residues in the CDR3. V was pared by 6 bases and J by 4 bases, with 6 bases between. CDR3 in amino acids: CSAVVETQYF. The CDR3 DNA reads TGCAGTGCAGTCGTAGAGACCCAGTACTTC.

The table lists this clone with a few counts. V usage is TRBV19 and J usage is TRBJ1-5; D possibly corresponds to TRBD1 (5 bases). In germline, CDR1 is LNHDA, CDR2 SQIVND (reference sequence). V was shortened by 5 bases and J by 0 bases, with 14 bases between the two germline ends. CDR3 size: 16 residues. The CDR3 reads CASSPPQGGSNQPQHF. CDR3 DNA: TGTGCCAGTAGTCCCCCCCAGGGTGGTAGCAATCAGCCCCAGCATTTT. Together with reference TRBV19 and TRBJ1-5, the CDR3 gives the full variable domain: DGGITQSPKYLFRKEGQNVTLSCEQNLNHDAMYWYRQDPGQGLRLIYYSQIVNDFQKGDIAEGYSVSREKKESFPLTVTSAQKNPTAFYLCASSPPQGGSNQPQHFGDGTRLSIL.

The chain carries TRBV19 and TRBJ2-3; the D is unclear. V was shortened by 3 bases and J by 5 bases, with 6 bases between the two germline ends. Germline V lookup: CDR1 LNHDA, CDR2 SQIVND (reference sequence). This CDR3 spans 12 amino acids. The CDR3 DNA sequence: TGTGCCAGTAGTATCCTCCAAGATACGCAGTATTTT. It specifies CASSILQDTQYF.